The subject of this entry is one TCR beta chain. Only one count was recorded for this clone. Its target antigen remains unknown. There are no base qualities to consult, and no much larger clone falls within one base. The sample comes from a study of shared clonotypes between healthy human individuals (dated by TCRdb to 2018 to 2020). Broadly, across the study: The cohort included three men and a couple of women between 18 and 49 years of age. To increase sequencing depth and limit assay-specific biases, different laboratories used diverse techniques to prepare libraries and sequence TCR repertoires. For each donor, three plates each were used for CD4 naive and CD4 memory, two plates were used for CD8 naive, and one plate was used for CD8 memory. Per donor, leukapheresis produced somewhere between about 0.94 and 9.5 billion PBMCs. To estimate repertoire size and how much clonotypes are shared between individuals, the study performed deep sequencing of blood TCR repertoires from 4 to 6 healthy adults.

V loses 3 bases at its end and J loses 0 bases; junction bases beyond the gene matches: 14. CDR1 and CDR2 are drawn from the germline V gene: KGHSH, LQKENI. From the cysteine up to the phenylalanine, the CDR3 has a length of 20 residues. The read is trimmed to its CDR3 DNA, 60 bases read in frame from base 1. TCR CDR3 regions were amplified from genomic DNA by multiplex PCR using the deep immunoSEQ assay. For each cell subset, the extracted genomic DNA was distributed evenly across all wells of several immunoSEQ 96-well plates, and each plate served as one replicate. For sorted subsets, roughly 200 ng genomic DNA, equal to about 30,000 T cell genomes, was loaded into each replicate PCR. Purified libraries were quantified with a Qubit 3.0 fluorometer, sized on a Bioanalyzer 2100, and re-quantified with the KAPA Library Quantification kit. Every immunoSEQ 96-well plate was sequenced on a dedicated single-read 150-cycle Illumina NextSeq 550 flow cell. Per the authors' processing: Because only junctional sequences without quality scores were contained in the immunoSEQ output, filtering matching that applied to full-length reads could not be performed. Sequences were annotated with PyIR, a Python wrapper for IgBLAST v1.9, using IMGT germline references to assign V/J genes and CDR3. Reads with weak V/J assignments (E-value above 1e-6), missing CDR3, stop codons, out-of-frame junctions, or ambiguous translated residues were removed. V3J clonotypes were defined as sequences sharing an identical inferred V gene, J gene, and CDR3 amino acid sequence. Percentage overlap between repertoires was calculated by dividing the number of shared unique clonotypes by the size of the smaller repertoire. Repertoire richness was assessed with RTK rarefaction, the Chao1 estimator, and Recon v2.1 estimates of unobserved clonotypes. OLGA was used to compute generation probabilities for all TCRbeta clonotypes that the gDNA method yielded from a few donors. TCRdb took this table from immuneACCESS and kept in-frame rearrangements with V and J called. Such tables lack part of the clones; where checked against another copy, unresolved V genes explain under half of the gap, and the rest is unexplained. V, J and clone size reflect that table, while D and trimming were determined from the DNA. A total of 2 million to 2.5 million clones appear in this sample, approximately 95% of them only once. Under 0.45% of the sample is taken by the ten largest.

The full study reports these points: Based on pairwise subsampling, the degree of clonotype sharing among donors was expected to be affected by sequencing depth. Across several donors, approximately 4.9% of naive CD4, roughly 3.5% of naive CD8, around 2.5% of memory CD4, and 0.4% to 0.45% of memory CD8 clonotypes were shared. The small number of donors limited the genetic and exposure-history diversity represented. Clonotypes shared by all four sorted-subset donors showed higher generation probabilities than non-shared clonotypes. Only blood was sampled, and tissue TCR repertoires likely differ from those in blood. Naive subsets generally had larger estimated clonotype richness than memory subsets. Rarefaction of sorted-subset datasets indicated incomplete sequencing despite the large sequencing depth.

The donors were healthy, HIV-negative adults who had no recently reported acute infections or vaccinations. All donors were Caucasian adults living in Nashville, Tennessee, USA. Magnetic negative selection was used to enrich CD4+ T cells, after which naive cells were positively selected on CD45RA and the negative fraction became the memory subset. Blood was collected by leukapheresis, and PBMCs were isolated by Ficoll-Histopaque density gradient centrifugation and then cryopreserved in liquid nitrogen vapor phase. Analytical flow cytometry was used to check the purity and quantity of each magnetically sorted T cell population. Genomic DNA was isolated from every sorted fraction and measured by UV absorbance on a Nanodrop 2000c.

The sample was naive CD4+ T cells from PBMCs. In the paper's terms, the cell subset or site label means: CD45RA+ positively selected. The sequence was collected from a man between 18 and 35 years old in good health. Some clones in this sample may be carry-over from other donors' samples. Recombination joined TRBV18 with TRBJ2-1; 10 bases in between match TRBD2. The base sequence is TGTGCCAGCTCACCGGCAAGCTCACTAGCGGGGCCCTCCTCCTACAATGAGCAGTTCTTC. Translation gives CASSPASSLAGPSSYNEQFF.